The 7 T cell receptor beta chains given below trace back to one sample, sequenced in a study of T cell responses to AZD1222 COVID-19 vaccine. Method: immunoSEQ multiplex PCR; TCRdb's copy keeps in-frame clones and lacks some. This sample contains over 120,000 clones. The sequencing input was peripheral blood. These receptors all stem from an adult in good health.

This chain links TRBV4-1 with TRBJ2-5, with 9 bases aligning to TRBD2. The CDR3 extends over 16 amino acids. V was pared by 1 base and J by 2 bases, with 5 bases of the junction left unmatched. In germline, CDR1 is MGHRA, CDR2 YSYEKL. As DNA, the CDR3 is TGCGCCAGCAGCCAAGTGCGGGGGGGGCGTCAAGAGACCCAGTACTTC. Its protein is CASSQVRGGRQETQYF.

The chain couples TRBV11-2 to TRBJ2-2; possible D gene TRBD1, 5 bases. Trimming shortened V by 0 bases and J by 4 bases, and 15 bases separated the two germline ends. The CDR3 length is 17 residues. Germline V gene sequence: CDR1 SGHAT, CDR2 FQNNGV. As DNA, the CDR3 is TGTGCCAGCAGCTTAGAAGCCGGCAGGGTGGTCACCGGGGAGCTGTTTTTT. Translated: CASSLEAGRVVTGELFF.

V and J are TRBV11-2 and TRBJ1-4; 11 nucleotides agree with TRBD1. The J segment lost 8 bases and the V segment lost 5 bases, leaving 4 bases of the junction unmatched. Per germline, CDR1 SGHAT and CDR2 FQNNGV. The CDR3 length is 14 residues. The CDR3 loop reads CASSLGQGGEKLFF. In nucleotides, the CDR3 is TGTGCCAGCAGCCTGGGACAGGGGGGAGAAAAACTGTTTTTT.

The chain combines TRBV12-5 with TRBJ2-5; TRBD1 matches 10 bases. Germline V gene data show CDR1 as LGHNT and CDR2 as FRNRAP. This CDR3 contains 14 residues. Unmatched junction bases numbered 5, after V lost 6 bases and J lost 4 bases. The CDR3 DNA is TGTGCTAGTGGGCACCGGACAGGGGGAGAGACCCAGTACTTC. It codes for CASGHRTGGETQYF.

The chain links TRBV2 to TRBJ2-2; D is ambiguous. Germline V CDR1 and CDR2: SNHLY, FYNNEI. With 7 bases removed from V and 2 bases from J, the gap between germline ends came to 11 bases. The CDR3 is 14 amino acids. CDR3 DNA sequence: TGTGCCAGCACCCCGAGGTATAACACCGGGGAGCTGTTTTTT. This encodes CASTPRYNTGELFF.

The gene calls are TRBV7-8 and TRBJ1-6, with D maybe TRBD1 (5 bases). The germline gives CDR1 SGHVS, CDR2 FQNEAQ. The CDR3 consists of 16 residues. Trimming removed 0 bases at V and 7 bases at J, with 13 bases between. In DNA, the CDR3 is TGTGCCAGCAGCTTAGCGGCGGGACTCCTGAATTCACCCCTCCACTTT. Translated: CASSLAAGLLNSPLHF.

The chain has TRBV5-8 and TRBJ2-1; 7 bases line up with TRBD1. V was clipped by 5 bases and J by 8 bases; unmatched bases: 4. The CDR3 runs 12 residues. Germline V CDR1 and CDR2: SGHTS, YDEGEE. CDR3 DNA: TGTGCCAGCAGTCACAGGGGTGATGAGCAGTTCTTC. Protein product: CASSHRGDEQFF.